The 18 T cell receptor beta chains below were found in one sample sequenced in a study of shared clonotypes between healthy human individuals. Some clones are missing from TCRdb's copy, which holds only in-frame ones; the method was immunoSEQ multiplex PCR. Here the sample spans some 2.1 million clones, roughly 94% being singletons. The sequencing sample was made of naive CD4+ T cells sorted from blood. Subset: CD45RA+ positively selected. The receptor set was obtained from a young man in good health.

This chain joins TRBV10-3 and TRBJ2-2; 8 bases map to TRBD1. J was trimmed by 5 bases and V by 6 bases; bases with no gene match: 5. The CDR3 length is 14 residues. Germline V lookup: CDR1 ENHRY, CDR2 SYGVKD. The CDR3 DNA follows: TGTGCCATCAGGCAGGGGGCCTCTACCGGGGAGCTGTTTTTT. Protein product: CAIRQGASTGELFF.

CDR3 amino acids: CAISDGAGPGQQRNYGYTF. CDR3 DNA sequence: TGTGCCATCAGTGATGGCGCAGGACCGGGACAGCAAAGGAACTATGGCTACACCTTC. V usage is TRBV10-3 and J usage is TRBJ1-2, with 7 bases aligning to TRBD1. CDR3 size: 19 residues. With V trimmed by 3 bases and J by 2 bases, 18 bases remained unmatched. Germline assignment: CDR1 ENHRY and CDR2 SYGVKD.

V usage is TRBV10-3 and J usage is TRBJ1-5, with 7 bases fitting TRBD1. Trimming cost V 4 bases and J 7 bases; bases outside gene matches: 7. Germline V gives CDR1 ENHRY, CDR2 SYGVKD. The CDR3 has 14 amino acids. CDR3 nucleotide sequence: TGTGCCATCAGTGCGGTTCCAGGGGGACAGCCCCAGCATTTT. Protein sequence: CAISAVPGGQPQHF.

V is TRBV6-5 and J is TRBJ2-7; 8 bases line up with TRBD2. Looked up from germline, CDR1 is MNHEY and CDR2 is SVGAGI. The CDR3 runs 13 residues. The V gene end was trimmed by 0 bases and the J gene end by 12 bases; junction bases not matched to a gene: 7. The CDR3 is CASSYSLSGSPYF. In DNA, the CDR3 is TGTGCCAGCAGTTACTCCCTGAGCGGGAGCCCGTACTTC.

As to this clone: This could be a read error, since a much larger clone is one nucleotide away. J is TRBJ1-1 and V is TRBV7-8; D is undetermined. Trimming pared 1 base from V and 0 bases from J, leaving 6 bases between. Germline loops: CDR1 SGHVS, CDR2 FQNEAQ. This CDR3 has 14 amino acids. CDR3 DNA: TGTGCCAGCAGCTTAGAACAGTTGAACACTGAAGCTTTCTTT. It codes for CASSLEQLNTEAFF.

The chain links TRBV10-2 to TRBJ2-1, with TRBD1 as a possible D gene (6 bases). This CDR3 is 16 amino acids long. V was shortened by 5 bases and J by 1 base, with 15 bases between the two germline ends. From germline, CDR1 is WSHSY and CDR2 SAAADI. In DNA form, the CDR3 reads TGCGCCAGCAGTACTCAGGGAAGGGGGTCCTACAATGAGCAGTTCTTC. Translation: CASSTQGRGSYNEQFF.

CDR3: CACYSGRMGTGELFF. The CDR3 DNA follows: TGTGCCTGTTATAGCGGGAGGATGGGAACCGGGGAGCTGTTTTTT. The chain uses TRBV30 and TRBJ2-2; 10 nucleotides align to TRBD2. This CDR3 comprises 15 residues. Germline CDR1 GTSNPN, CDR2 SVGIG (reference sequence). The J segment lost 5 bases and the V segment lost 6 bases, leaving 9 bases of the junction unmatched.

The V call is TRBV2, the J call TRBJ2-1; 7 nucleotides agree with TRBD1. Germline loops: CDR1 SNHLY, CDR2 FYNNEI. The J segment lost 7 bases and the V segment lost 6 bases, leaving 12 bases of the junction unmatched. This CDR3 spans 15 amino acids. The CDR3 nucleotides are TGTGCCAGCAGGGGGGACAGACTCCCGACTAATGAGCAGTTCTTC. Translated: CASRGDRLPTNEQFF.

The chain joins TRBV6-1 to TRBJ2-5; 8 positions match TRBD1. Germline V gene data show CDR1 as MNHNS and CDR2 as SASEGT. The CDR3 contains 14 residues. Trimming cost V 8 bases and J 5 bases; bases outside gene matches: 10. The CDR3 loop is CASFGTGFLETQYF. The CDR3 DNA follows: TGTGCCAGCTTTGGGACAGGATTTTTGGAGACCCAGTACTTC.

This chain links TRBV29-1 with TRBJ2-2; D is uncertain. The CDR3 is 13 amino acids. The ends were cut back, 5 bases at V and 5 bases at J, with 12 bases in the middle. Germline-derived CDR1 and CDR2 are SQVTM and ANQGSEA. In DNA, the CDR3 is TGCAGCGTTAACCTCCTAGGGACCGGGGAGCTGTTTTTT. It yields the protein CSVNLLGTGELFF.

This chain joins TRBV30 and TRBJ1-2; D gene uncertain. Deletions cut 1 base from V and 2 bases from J, with 11 bases between. The CDR3 consists of 14 residues. The germline gives CDR1 GTSNPN, CDR2 SVGIG (reference sequence). CDR3 nucleotide sequence: TGTGCCTGGAGTGCGGGGAGGGCCAACTATGGCTACACCTTC. Its protein is CAWSAGRANYGYTF.

This chain links TRBV11-2 with TRBJ2-5; TRBD2 is a possible D gene (6 bases). CDR1 and CDR2 from the germline V gene are SGHAT and FQNNGV. Trimming stripped 5 bases from V and 2 bases from J, with 18 bases between. This CDR3 has 16 residues. CDR3: CASSPGSVGNQETQYF. The CDR3 region has the DNA TGTGCCAGCAGCCCCGGGAGTGTGGGGAATCAAGAGACCCAGTACTTC. The variable domain in full, completed from reference TRBV11-2 and TRBJ2-5, reads EAGVAQSPRYKIIEKRQSVAFWCNPISGHATLYWYQQILGQGPKLLIQFQNNGVVDDSQLPKDRFSAERLKGVDSTLKIQPAKLEDSAVYLCASSPGSVGNQETQYFGPGTRLLVL.

The gene calls are TRBV7-9 and TRBJ2-3; D remains unclear. CDR1 SEHNR and CDR2 FQNEAQ come from the germline V gene (reference sequence). The V end was cut by 2 bases, the J end by 1 base, with 13 bases between. The CDR3 is made up of 16 amino acids. DNA for the CDR3: TGTGCCAGCAGCTTAACGGAAATTCCCCGCACAGATACGCAGTATTTT. Residues: CASSLTEIPRTDTQYF.

This chain uses TRBV7-9 with TRBJ1-3; no firm D call. The germline V gene encodes CDR1 SEHNR and CDR2 FQNEAQ (reference sequence). The V and J ends lost 3 bases and 7 bases respectively, with 16 bases between them. CDR3 size: 15 residues. The CDR3 region has the DNA TGTGCCAGCAGCTTCGGTCCGGCGAGCGGTAACACCATATATTTT. Amino acid sequence: CASSFGPASGNTIYF.

The V call is TRBV7-2, the J call TRBJ2-5; 13 bases are shared with TRBD2. The germline CDR1 and CDR2 sequences are SGHTA and FQGNSA. The CDR3 totals 17 residues. The ends lost 1 base at V and 5 bases at J; junction bases unmatched: 7. The CDR3 loop is CASSLGTSGRGRETQYF. Written as DNA, the CDR3 is TGTGCCAGCAGCTTAGGAACTAGCGGGAGGGGTCGGGAGACCCAGTACTTC.

A word on this clone: At the DNA level, this CDR3 is encoded by other sequences in the same sample as well. The chain has TRBV18 and TRBJ2-7, with 7 bases aligning to TRBD2. The germline V gene encodes CDR1 KGHSH and CDR2 LQKENI. CDR3 length equals 13 residues. The J segment lost 4 bases and the V segment lost 4 bases, leaving 4 bases of the junction unmatched. The CDR3 is CASSRAGSYEQYF. CDR3 sequence (DNA): TGTGCCAGCTCACGAGCGGGATCTTACGAGCAGTACTTC. The full variable domain, completed using reference TRBV18 and TRBJ2-7, is NAGVMQNPRHLVRRRGQEARLRCSPMKGHSHVYWYRQLPEEGLKFMVYLQKENIIDESGMPKERFSAEFPKEGPSILRIQQVVRGDSAAYFCASSRAGSYEQYFGPGTRLTVT.

This clone has a single count. This chain links TRBV10-3 with TRBJ2-3; D not certain. The CDR3 is made up of 14 amino acids. Trimming took 3 bases from V and 3 from J, leaving 10 bases between them. CDR1 ENHRY and CDR2 SYGVKD come from the germline V gene. The CDR3 coding sequence is TGTGCCATCAGTGACCAAATGGGGACAGATACGCAGTATTTT. Translating it yields CAISDQMGTDTQYF.

This chain joins TRBV11-2 and TRBJ2-2; 9 positions agree with TRBD2. The CDR3 is made up of 20 amino acids. J was trimmed by 5 bases and V by 0 bases; bases with no gene match: 16. Germline loops: CDR1 SGHAT, CDR2 FQNNGV. CDR3 bases: TGTGCCAGCAGCTTAGATCTTCGTTCTCGTAGCGGGAGTTTAACCGGGGAGCTGTTTTTT. This translates into CASSLDLRSRSGSLTGELFF.